Listed below are T cell receptor beta chains from one sample, sequenced in a study of OX40 agonist ivuxolimab in advanced cancers. TCRdb keeps only in-frame clones here, not all; method: immunoSEQ multiplex PCR. This sample has roughly 110,000 clones, with 90% found just once. Sequencing used CD4+ or CD8+ T cells sorted from blood, obtained in a trial of the OX40 agonist ivuxolimab. All receptors derive from an adult with an advanced solid tumor such as melanoma, head and neck, liver or kidney cancer. Both conserved end residues are part of each CDR3.

v_gene: TRBV28
j_gene: TRBJ1-2
CDR3aa: CASSRSGPVQFYGYTF

v_gene: TRBV2
j_gene: TRBJ2-5
CDR3aa: CASSEGLAGTQYF

v_gene: TRBV7-2
j_gene: TRBJ1-1
CDR3aa: CASSSPGTGNTEAFF

v_gene: TRBV18
j_gene: TRBJ2-3
CDR3aa: CASATWGSATDTQYF

v_gene: TRBV7-2
j_gene: TRBJ2-5
CDR3aa: CASSLVPAGGDSAQYF

v_gene: TRBV7-2
j_gene: TRBJ2-2
CDR3aa: CASSLTSGGNTGELFF

v_gene: TRBV28
j_gene: TRBJ2-7
CDR3aa: CASSRDGGLEQYF

v_gene: TRBV2
j_gene: TRBJ2-1
CDR3aa: CASRDLAGGSYNEQFF

v_gene: TRBV5-6
j_gene: TRBJ2-5
CDR3aa: CASSPDPTAETQYF

v_gene: TRBV5-4
j_gene: TRBJ1-1
CDR3aa: CASSKEDTEAFF

v_gene: TRBV9
j_gene: TRBJ1-1
CDR3aa: CASSATGSGNTEAFF

v_gene: TRBV6-6
j_gene: TRBJ2-7
CDR3aa: CASSSSGTVSYEQYF

v_gene: TRBV18
j_gene: TRBJ1-2
CDR3aa: CASSPPTGLDYGYTF

v_gene: TRBV14
j_gene: TRBJ1-1
CDR3aa: CASSQAPPGRSEAFF

v_gene: TRBV18
j_gene: TRBJ2-1
CDR3aa: CASSPEGQPLRTSGYNEQFF

v_gene: TRBV7-9
j_gene: TRBJ1-1
CDR3aa: CASSEPRGGTNTEAFF

v_gene: TRBV30
j_gene: TRBJ2-5
CDR3aa: CAWRGTAIQETQYF

v_gene: TRBV6-4
j_gene: TRBJ2-1
CDR3aa: CASSDRMGGINEQFF

v_gene: TRBV7-9
j_gene: TRBJ2-5
CDR3aa: CASRETGGEETQYF

v_gene: TRBV5-8
j_gene: TRBJ1-6
CDR3aa: CASSFGDRADLPLHF

v_gene: TRBV30
j_gene: TRBJ2-2
CDR3aa: CAWSLQINTGELFF

v_gene: TRBV7-8
j_gene: TRBJ1-1
CDR3aa: CASSSPRLGGARGTEAFF

v_gene: TRBV6-6
j_gene: TRBJ1-2
CDR3aa: CASRGTANDYGYTF

v_gene: TRBV11-2
j_gene: TRBJ2-3
CDR3aa: CASSLDGGPGTDTQYF

v_gene: TRBV28
j_gene: TRBJ1-2
CDR3aa: CASTGTGYLDGYTF

v_gene: TRBV27
j_gene: TRBJ1-5
CDR3aa: CASSLDRINQPQHF

v_gene: TRBV28
j_gene: TRBJ2-5
CDR3aa: CASSAPVPQETQYF

v_gene: TRBV11-2
j_gene: TRBJ1-4
CDR3aa: CASRDRGEKLFF

v_gene: TRBV5-4
j_gene: TRBJ2-3
CDR3aa: CASSLDVGGSDTQYF

v_gene: TRBV6-6
j_gene: TRBJ1-2
CDR3aa: CASSIQRGGRYTF

v_gene: TRBV9
j_gene: TRBJ2-3
CDR3aa: CASSVSGRVDTQYF

v_gene: TRBV30
j_gene: TRBJ1-4
CDR3aa: CAWRDQGQGNEKLFF

v_gene: TRBV2
j_gene: TRBJ1-2
CDR3aa: CASSAQGSGYTF

v_gene: TRBV28
j_gene: TRBJ1-5
CDR3aa: CASTPARGSNQPQHF